The 14 T cell receptor beta chains below all came from one sample that was sequenced in a study of blood T cells in healthy people across ages. Sample-barcoded 5' priming and a J-beta primer mix drove a second PCR of roughly 7 to 11 cycles. TCRdb processed the 5' RACE reads anew with MiXCR; each CDR3 protein has one entry. The repertoire includes approximately 800,000 distinct CDR3 sequences, about a quarter of them detected once, and roughly 3.1% sits in the top ten. These data also formed part of another study, on T cells of mothers and their children.

The sample consisted of blood. The receptor set was obtained from a boy between 10 and 17 years old in good health.

The table lists this clonotype with a few counts. V is TRBV4-1 and J is TRBJ2-1; D might be TRBD1 (6 bases). The CDR3 covers 17 residues. Germline assignment: CDR1 MGHRA and CDR2 YSYEKL. Trimming left V 4 bases short and J 0 bases short, with 16 bases between. CDR3 residues: CASSPRQATSSYNEQFF. CDR3 nucleotide sequence: TGCGCCAGCAGCCCGAGACAGGCAACGAGCTCCTACAATGAGCAGTTCTTC.

This chain uses TRBV20-1 with TRBJ2-1; 10 bases line up with TRBD2. This CDR3 contains 15 residues. Trimming removed 3 bases from V and 2 bases from J; junction bases left unmatched: 4. Germline CDR1 reads DFQATT; CDR2 reads SNEGSKA (reference sequence). Here the CDR3 reads CSASQRGGPYNEQFF. The CDR3 bases are TGCAGTGCTAGCCAGCGGGGGGGCCCCTACAATGAGCAGTTCTTC.

In its sample, this clonotype was seen a few times. The chain joins TRBV27 to TRBJ2-5; 7 bases fit TRBD1. The DNA end is more similar to TRBJ2-7, so the J call may be wrong. Looked up from germline, CDR1 is MNHEY and CDR2 is SMNVEV (reference sequence). This CDR3 has 15 residues. CDR3 in amino acids: CASSLSGRGSYEQYF. CDR3 DNA sequence: TGTGCCAGCAGTTTATCCGGCAGGGGGTCCTACGAGCAGTACTTC.

The sample holds a few counts of this clonotype. V is TRBV2 and J is TRBJ2-5; 7 bases map to TRBD2. The tail of the sequence fits TRBJ2-1 better, so the J call may be wrong. The CDR3 consists of 11 residues. Germline CDR1 SNHLY, CDR2 FYNNEI. CDR3 bases: TGTGCCAGCACGGGGGGATGGGAGCAGTTCTTC. This gives the protein CASTGGWEQFF.

This chain connects TRBV6-5 to TRBJ1-2; D unresolved. Looked up from germline, CDR1 is MNHEY and CDR2 is SVGAGI. Trimming pared 2 bases from V and 7 bases from J, leaving 17 bases between. This CDR3 has 15 residues. Written as DNA, the CDR3 is TGTGCCAGCAGTTACCTACGACGGACCAGTGGTGGCTACACCTTC. This gives the protein CASSYLRRTSGGYTF.

This clonotype was counted between two and nine times. J is TRBJ2-3 and V is TRBV3-1, with 7 bases fitting TRBD2. After removal of 0 bases from V and 1 base from J, the junction contained 4 bases not matched to a gene. The CDR3 runs to 16 residues. In germline, CDR1 is LGHDT, CDR2 YNNKEL (reference sequence). The CDR3: CASSQEASGRTDTQYF. CDR3 sequence (DNA): TGTGCCAGCAGCCAAGAAGCTAGCGGTCGCACAGATACGCAGTATTTT.

This clonotype has only one observation. The rearrangement links TRBV3-1 to TRBJ1-2, with 9 bases aligning to TRBD1. This CDR3 is built from 14 residues. CDR1 is LGHDT and CDR2 is YNNKEL in the germline V gene (reference sequence). V trimming: 3 bases; J trimming: 4 bases; junction bases outside the gene matches: 3. CDR3 in amino acids: CASSHMDRGYGYTF. CDR3 DNA: TGTGCCAGCAGCCACATGGACAGGGGCTATGGCTACACCTTC.

This clonotype is a singleton in its sample. The CDR3 is CASSVEGAGEQFF. As DNA, the CDR3 is TGTGCCAGCAGTGTTGAAGGGGCCGGTGAGCAGTTCTTC. This chain uses TRBV7-2 with TRBJ2-1, with TRBD1 as a possible D gene (5 bases). This CDR3 is 13 amino acids long. Trimming took off 6 bases at V and 9 bases at J, with 15 bases between the two ends. CDR1 and CDR2 from the germline V gene are SGHTA and FQGNSA.

This clonotype showed up just a few times. The gene calls are TRBV6-5 and TRBJ2-3; the D gene is possibly TRBD1 (5 bases). Trimming pared 6 bases from V and 1 base from J, leaving 14 bases between. The CDR3 has 15 residues. The germline V gene has CDR1 MNHEY and CDR2 SVGAGI. CDR3: CASSSVVGRTDTQYF. Here the CDR3 DNA reads TGTGCCAGCAGCTCAGTAGTGGGGCGCACAGATACGCAGTATTTT.

The V gene is TRBV5-1, the J gene TRBJ1-5; no firm D call. The germline CDR1 and CDR2 sequences are SGHRS and YFSETQ. V dropped 2 bases and J dropped 1 base, with 10 bases sitting between them. The CDR3 consists of 15 residues. The CDR3 bases are TGCGCCAGCAGCTTAAGGGAAGGGAGCAATCAGCCCCAGCATTTT. It codes for CASSLREGSNQPQHF.

This clonotype was recorded a few times. The chain couples TRBV11-2 to TRBJ1-1; D is unresolved. Germline V gives CDR1 SGHAT, CDR2 FQNNGV. Trimming removed 3 bases at V and 10 bases at J, with 15 bases between. The CDR3 totals 13 residues. In nucleotides, the CDR3 is TGTGCCAGCAGCTTCTCCGAACAAAAACTAGCTTTCTTT. Translated: CASSFSEQKLAFF.

The sample holds a few counts of this clonotype. The rearrangement uses TRBV10-3 and TRBJ2-3, with D unresolved. The CDR3 length is 14 residues. Between the trimmed V and J ends, which lost 3 bases and 0 bases, there was a span of 7 bases. Germline V gives CDR1 ENHRY, CDR2 SYGVKD. In DNA, the CDR3 is TGTGCCATCAGTGACCCAGGCAGCACAGATACGCAGTATTTT. Protein sequence: CAISDPGSTDTQYF.

J is TRBJ2-5 and V is TRBV6-5; tentative D call: TRBD1 (6 bases). Germline V lookup: CDR1 MNHEY, CDR2 SVGAGI. V dropped 0 bases and J dropped 2 bases, with 10 bases sitting between them. The CDR3 totals 15 residues. CDR3 region: CASSYSKDRQETQYF. The CDR3 DNA is TGTGCCAGCAGTTACTCGAAGGACAGACAAGAGACCCAGTACTTC.

The V gene is TRBV6-5, the J gene TRBJ2-7; the match to TRBD1 covers 7 bases. CDR1 is MNHEY and CDR2 is SVGAGI in the germline V gene. The CDR3 has 14 residues. The V segment lost 6 bases and the J segment 4 bases; nucleotides outside the gene matches: 9. CDR3 bases: TGTGCCAGCAGCCGGGGACAGTGGGAATACGAGCAGTACTTC. This sequence encodes CASSRGQWEYEQYF.